This TCR beta chain emerged from a study of blood T cell repertoires in COVID-19. How the authors handled the data: Estimation of nucleated cell counts was performed using reference gene primer amplification. The protocol was immunoSEQ multiplex PCR, while the TCRdb copy is restricted to in-frame clones and leaves out a portion. That table gives V, J and clone size, and the DNA gave D and trimming. This repertoire shows some 100,000 clones, 85% to 90% found once; its top ten account for roughly 8.7%. The material sequenced was peripheral blood. The sequence came from a woman between 65 and 79 years old with acute or convalescent COVID-19.

CDR3 coding DNA: TGTGCCAGCAGTTTAGAGGGCCTTATGAACACTGAAGCTTTCTTT. Translating gives CASSLEGLMNTEAFF. The chain couples TRBV28 to TRBJ1-1; D unresolved. The V gene lost 2 bases and the J gene lost 0 bases, with 10 bases spanning the gap. Germline-derived CDR1 and CDR2 are MDHEN and SYDVKM. CDR3 size: 15 residues.